This T cell receptor (beta chain) was documented in a study of post-analysis software for immune sequencing data. General observations from the study: Those with multiple sclerosis, the patient group, showed significantly lower normalized Chao1 diversity than controls.

The TCR beta cDNA libraries contained unique molecular identifiers. TCRdb fed the PCR reads into MiXCR, producing one record per CDR3 protein. The sample consists of some 690,000 distinct CDR3 sequences, 30% of them appearing once. With regard to this clonotype: As yet, its antigen is unknown.

The receptor comes from a girl between 5 and 17 years old with multiple sclerosis. The sequenced sample consisted of blood.

CDR3 nucleotides: TGTGCCAGCAGCTTAGCCGGGCGGGCGGGAAACATTCAGTACTTC. Its translation: CASSLAGRAGNIQYF. This chain joins TRBV7-8 and TRBJ2-4; possibly TRBD2 for D (5 bases). This CDR3 contains 15 residues. Germline V CDR1 and CDR2: SGHVS, FQNEAQ. The germline V and J ends were trimmed by 0 bases and 6 bases, with 12 bases remaining between them. Drawing the rest from reference TRBV7-8 and TRBJ2-4, the complete variable domain is GAGVSQSPRYKVAKRGQDVALRCDPISGHVSLFWYQQALGQGPEFLTYFQNEAQLDKSGLPSDRFFAERPEGSVSTLKIQRTQQEDSAVYLCASSLAGRAGNIQYFGAGTRLSVL.